These 30 T cell receptor beta chains were all obtained from the same sample, sequenced in a study of T cell clones after liver transplantation. Measured with immunoSEQ multiplex PCR; TCRdb has only the in-frame clones, and not every one. This table holds 75,000 to 100,000 clones, over 80% found once. The input for sequencing was CD4+ T cells from blood, taken 45 to 46 months after liver transplant. The receptors derive from a human patient who received a liver transplant. Among the T cells, some may be from the graft donor.

The rearrangement uses TRBV6-5 and TRBJ2-7, with D uncertain. V lost 3 bases and J lost 6, with 6 bases in between. CDR3 length: 11 residues. CDR1 MNHEY and CDR2 SVGAGI come from the germline V gene. CDR3 in amino acids: CASSYLSEQYF. CDR3 nucleotides: TGTGCCAGCAGTTATCTTTCCGAGCAGTACTTC.

The genes are TRBV5-5 and TRBJ2-3, with D hard to call. V was pared by 2 bases and J by 2 bases, with 0 bases between. This CDR3 has 11 amino acids. Germline V gene sequence: CDR1 SGHKS, CDR2 YYEKEE (reference sequence). CDR3 in DNA: TGTGCCAGCAGCTTCACAGATACGCAGTATTTT. Translated, it gives CASSFTDTQYF.

As DNA, the CDR3 is TGTGCCAGCAGGGGAGGTGGGACTAGCGGGAGGGTATCCTACAATGAGCAGTTCTTC. Encoded protein: CASRGGGTSGRVSYNEQFF. The chain employs TRBV7-9 and TRBJ2-1; 16 bases agree with TRBD2. Germline-derived CDR1 and CDR2 are SEHNR and FQNEAQ (reference sequence). CDR3 length: 19 amino acids. V dropped 6 bases and J dropped 1; count of bases not matched to a gene: 9.

This sequence joins TRBV11-2 and TRBJ1-2, with a possible D match to TRBD1 (5 bases). The CDR3 loop spans 18 amino acids. V was clipped by 1 base and J by 2 bases, with 20 bases between them. In germline, CDR1 is SGHAT, CDR2 FQNNGV. The CDR3 is CASSLVAGPGRSNYGYTF. The CDR3 bases are TGTGCCAGCAGCTTAGTTGCCGGCCCGGGACGGTCAAACTATGGCTACACCTTC.

J is TRBJ2-2 and V is TRBV28; TRBD2 matches at 11 bases. The germline V gene encodes CDR1 MDHEN and CDR2 SYDVKM. J lost 5 bases, V lost 8 bases, and 4 bases had no gene match. This CDR3 contains 14 residues. The CDR3: CASGTSGGTGELFF. The CDR3 DNA follows: TGTGCCAGCGGGACTAGCGGAGGAACCGGGGAGCTGTTTTTT.

This chain uses TRBV29-1 with TRBJ1-4; D might be TRBD1 (6 bases). The V gene's germline CDR1 is SQVTM and CDR2 ANQGSEA. This CDR3 has 13 residues. Trimming shortened V by 1 base and J by 6 bases, and 9 bases separated the two germline ends. CDR3 in amino acids: CSVEGTADEKLFF. The CDR3 DNA follows: TGCAGCGTTGAAGGGACAGCCGATGAAAAACTGTTTTTT.

J is TRBJ2-7 and V is TRBV5-1, with D possibly being TRBD1 (5 bases). Germline CDR1 reads SGHRS; CDR2 reads YFSETQ. V was trimmed by 4 bases and J by 0 bases, leaving 14 bases between them. The CDR3 runs 15 residues. The CDR3: CASSGDSMSSYEQYF. The CDR3 nucleotides read TGCGCCAGCAGCGGCGACAGCATGTCCTCCTACGAGCAGTACTTC.

The chain combines TRBV18 with TRBJ1-2; the D gene is possibly TRBD1 (6 bases). Germline lookup yields CDR1 KGHSH and CDR2 LQKENI. The CDR3 loop spans 15 amino acids. Trimming took 5 bases from V and 8 from J, leaving 21 bases between them. CDR3: CASSSGQNAREGYTF. CDR3 nucleotides: TGTGCCAGCTCATCCGGACAGAATGCAAGGGAGGGCTACACCTTC.

V is TRBV11-2 and J is TRBJ2-4; TRBD1 matches 7 bases. This CDR3 is built from 15 residues. Trimming at V came to 1 base and at J to 4 bases, leaving 4 bases not matched to a gene. Germline V lookup: CDR1 SGHAT, CDR2 FQNNGV. The CDR3 sequence: CASSLVRDRKNIQYF. CDR3 nucleotide sequence: TGTGCCAGCAGCTTAGTCCGGGACAGAAAAAACATTCAGTACTTC.

The genes are TRBV2 and TRBJ2-5, with a tentative D call TRBD2 (5 bases). Germline V gene data show CDR1 as SNHLY and CDR2 as FYNNEI. V lost 6 bases, J lost 5 bases, and 16 bases lay in between. The CDR3 has 14 residues. The CDR3, as DNA: TGTGCCAGCAGCGACCCCCGGACTCGGGAGACCCAGTACTTC. Translated, it gives CASSDPRTRETQYF.

The chain carries TRBV7-6 and TRBJ1-1; the D gene is possibly TRBD1 (6 bases). This CDR3 has 14 residues. The V end was cut by 5 bases, the J end by 0 bases, with 10 bases between. CDR1 and CDR2 from the germline V gene are SGHVS and FNYEAQ. The CDR3 region is CASSPRTVNTEAFF. CDR3 bases: TGTGCCAGCAGCCCACGGACAGTGAACACTGAAGCTTTCTTT.

CDR3 bases: TGTGCCAGCAGTATACGGACTAGCGGGAGGGAGACCCAGTACTTC. It yields the protein CASSIRTSGRETQYF. This sequence joins TRBV28 and TRBJ2-5, with 14 bases identical to TRBD2. Trimming removed 5 bases from V and 5 bases from J; junction bases left unmatched: 4. There are 15 residues in the CDR3. Per the germline V gene, CDR1 is MDHEN and CDR2 is SYDVKM.

The V and J genes are TRBV9 and TRBJ1-2; D not resolved. The ends were cut back, 0 bases at V and 2 bases at J, with 5 bases in the middle. Germline values: CDR1 SGDLS, CDR2 YYNGEE. CDR3 size: 13 residues. CDR3 in DNA: TGTGCCAGCAGCGTAGTTCCAAACTATGGCTACACCTTC. Encoded protein: CASSVVPNYGYTF.

The chain couples TRBV6-9 to TRBJ2-7; no reliable D call. In germline, CDR1 is MNHGY, CDR2 SVAAGI. This CDR3 has 12 amino acids. The V end lost 5 bases, the J end lost 7 bases, and 12 bases lay between the germline ends. The DNA of the CDR3 is TGTGCCAGCAGTCGAGTGTATGGGGAGCAGTACTTC. It yields the protein CASSRVYGEQYF.

This sequence joins TRBV5-1 and TRBJ2-7, with TRBD2 identical over 7 bases. The J segment lost 4 bases and the V segment lost 0 bases, leaving 4 bases of the junction unmatched. In germline, CDR1 is SGHRS, CDR2 YFSETQ. This CDR3 has 14 amino acids. Written as DNA, the CDR3 is TGCGCCAGCAGCTTGGGGCCAGCGGGATACGAGCAGTACTTC. Encoded protein: CASSLGPAGYEQYF.

This clone was seen a few times. The chain carries TRBV2 and TRBJ2-6; 9 bases align to TRBD2. Trimming took 7 bases from V and 0 from J; bases not matched to a gene: 13. Germline CDR1 is SNHLY and CDR2 is FYNNEI. The length of the CDR3 is 19 residues. This CDR3 reads CASNALLAGVSSGANVLTF. CDR3 DNA sequence: TGTGCCAGCAACGCCCTTTTAGCGGGGGTGAGCTCTGGGGCCAACGTCCTGACTTTC. Drawing the rest from reference TRBV2 and TRBJ2-6, the complete variable domain is EPEVTQTPSHQVTQMGQEVILRCVPISNHLYFYWYRQILGQKVEFLVSFYNNEISEKSEIFDDQFSVERPDGSNFTLKIRSTKLEDSAMYFCASNALLAGVSSGANVLTFGAGSRLTVL.

The V and J genes are TRBV7-2 and TRBJ2-1, with a tentative D call TRBD2 (6 bases). Germline V gene data show CDR1 as SGHTA and CDR2 as FQGNSA. V dropped 8 bases and J dropped 4 bases, with 15 bases sitting between them. The CDR3 spans 14 residues. Here the CDR3 reads CASSERVPYNEQFF. The CDR3 coding sequence is TGTGCCAGCTCGGAGCGGGTTCCTTACAATGAGCAGTTCTTC.

This clone appeared a few times. The chain recombines TRBV4-2 with TRBJ2-3; unclear D gene. CDR3 length: 14 residues. Trimming took 7 bases from V and 0 from J, leaving 11 bases between them. Germline-derived CDR1 and CDR2 are LGHNA and YNFKEQ. The CDR3 bases are TGTGCCAGCACTCAAGACTCTAGCACAGATACGCAGTATTTT. This codes for CASTQDSSTDTQYF.

This clone was recorded once. The rearrangement joins TRBV13 to TRBJ2-5; no definite D call. The V gene lost 0 bases and the J gene lost 0 bases, with 8 bases spanning the gap. This CDR3 region has 15 residues. Germline-derived CDR1 and CDR2 are PRHDT and FYEKMQ (reference sequence). The CDR3 is CASSLGGRNQETQYF. The CDR3 DNA reads TGTGCCAGCAGCTTAGGAGGGCGGAACCAAGAGACCCAGTACTTC.

This sequence joins TRBV27 and TRBJ2-2; 11 nucleotides align to TRBD2. The CDR3 contains 17 residues. Germline loops: CDR1 MNHEY, CDR2 SMNVEV (reference sequence). With 6 bases clipped from V and 5 bases from J, the junction kept 11 bases outside the gene matches. CDR3 amino acids: CASRKLASGGSTGELFF. DNA for the CDR3: TGTGCCAGCAGGAAGCTAGCTAGCGGGGGGTCTACCGGGGAGCTGTTTTTT.

This clone was counted many times. The sample contains more than one DNA sequence encoding this CDR3. This chain uses TRBV30 with TRBJ1-2; 8 nucleotides agree with TRBD1. V trimming: 5 bases; J trimming: 4 bases; junction bases outside the gene matches: 6. This CDR3 has 13 amino acids. Germline CDR1 is GTSNPN and CDR2 is SVGIG (reference sequence). The CDR3 DNA reads TGTGCCTGGTCCCGGGACAGGCCCTATGGCTACACCTTC. This encodes CAWSRDRPYGYTF. The full variable domain, in which reference TRBV30 and TRBJ1-2 provide the parts outside the CDR3, is SQTIHQWPATLVQPVGSPLSLECTVEGTSNPNLYWYRQAAGRGLQLLFYSVGIGQISSEVPQNLSASRPQDRQFILSSKKLLLSDSGFYLCAWSRDRPYGYTFGSGTRLTVV.

The V and J genes are TRBV19 and TRBJ2-7, with D perhaps TRBD1 or TRBD2 (5 bases each). The V end lost 6 bases, the J end lost 2 bases, and 11 bases lay between the germline ends. This CDR3 has 13 residues. Germline V gene sequence: CDR1 LNHDA, CDR2 SQIVND (reference sequence). The CDR3 region has the DNA TGTGCCAGTAGCCGGGACGGAGCCTACGAGCAGTACTTC. As protein: CASSRDGAYEQYF.

V usage is TRBV7-9 and J usage is TRBJ2-6; 7 bases are shared with TRBD2. CDR3 length: 17 amino acids. With V trimmed by 3 bases and J by 2 bases, 7 bases remained unmatched. Germline CDR1 reads SEHNR; CDR2 reads FQNEAQ (reference sequence). Here the CDR3 DNA reads TGTGCCAGCAGCTTGGGGGGGATCCGTGCTGGGGCCAACGTCCTGACTTTC. Translated, it gives CASSLGGIRAGANVLTF.

The chain carries TRBV6-6 and TRBJ1-5; D uncertain. The CDR3 is made up of 16 amino acids. The ends were cut back, 5 bases at V and 3 bases at J, with 17 bases in the middle. The germline V gene encodes CDR1 MNHNY and CDR2 SVGAGI (reference sequence). The CDR3, as DNA: TGTGCCAGCAGTACGGCCCTCGGGTATGCCAATCAGCCCCAGCATTTT. Translated, it gives CASSTALGYANQPQHF.

The genes are TRBV6-1 and TRBJ1-1; no firm D call. This CDR3 is built from 11 residues. V was cut by 6 bases and J by 7 bases, with 9 bases left in between. Germline loops: CDR1 MNHNS, CDR2 SASEGT. The CDR3 here is CASRQSYEAFF. The DNA for the CDR3 is TGTGCCAGCAGGCAATCGTATGAAGCTTTCTTT.

V and J are TRBV27 and TRBJ1-1; a weak D match, TRBD1 (5 bases). The CDR3 runs 16 residues. The germline gives CDR1 MNHEY, CDR2 SMNVEV (reference sequence). Between the trimmed V and J ends, which lost 3 bases and 4 bases, there was a span of 18 bases. The CDR3 DNA reads TGTGCCAGCAGTTTCAATCTTTTCGACAGAACCACTGAAGCTTTCTTT. This encodes CASSFNLFDRTTEAFF.

This clone was counted between two and nine times. This chain joins TRBV2 and TRBJ2-4, with 7 bases lining up with TRBD2. Germline CDR1 and CDR2: SNHLY and FYNNEI. The CDR3 is made up of 16 amino acids. Trimming removed 6 bases from V and 9 bases from J; junction bases left unmatched: 17. This CDR3 reads CASSGPLASGRSIQYF. For the CDR3, the DNA is TGTGCCAGCAGCGGACCCTTGGCTAGCGGACGAAGCATTCAGTACTTC.

The CDR3 DNA sequence: TGTGCCAGCAGCCAAGGGGTTCAAGCGGGATCGATCCATGAGCAGTTCTTC. Protein sequence: CASSQGVQAGSIHEQFF. The V and J genes are TRBV5-4 and TRBJ2-1; TRBD2 aligns across 7 bases. The CDR3 totals 17 residues. Germline lookup yields CDR1 SGHNT and CDR2 YYREEE (reference sequence). V shed 4 bases and J 8 bases; nucleotides not matched to a gene: 18.

This chain uses TRBV28 with TRBJ2-2, with a possible D match to TRBD2 (6 bases). Trimming removed 3 bases at V and 5 bases at J, with 25 bases between. This CDR3 region has 19 residues. CDR1 MDHEN and CDR2 SYDVKM come from the germline V gene. The CDR3 region is CASSFPPGREAVNTGELFF. CDR3 DNA sequence: TGTGCCAGCAGTTTTCCCCCCGGCAGGGAGGCGGTTAATACCGGGGAGCTGTTTTTT. The entire variable domain, with the rest obtained from reference TRBV28 and TRBJ2-2, is as follows: DVKVTQSSRYLVKRTGEKVFLECVQDMDHENMFWYRQDPGLGLRLIYFSYDVKMKEKGDIPEGYSVSREKKERFSLILESASTNQTSMYLCASSFPPGREAVNTGELFFGEGSRLTVL.

This sequence joins TRBV2 and TRBJ1-5; 12 positions match TRBD1. Germline V gene lookup returns CDR1 SNHLY and CDR2 FYNNEI. V lost 8 bases to trimming and J lost 2 bases; unmatched junction nucleotides: 4. The CDR3 covers 15 residues. CDR3 DNA sequence: TGTGCCAGCGGGGACAGGGGGCAACGCAATCAGCCCCAGCATTTT. Protein: CASGDRGQRNQPQHF.